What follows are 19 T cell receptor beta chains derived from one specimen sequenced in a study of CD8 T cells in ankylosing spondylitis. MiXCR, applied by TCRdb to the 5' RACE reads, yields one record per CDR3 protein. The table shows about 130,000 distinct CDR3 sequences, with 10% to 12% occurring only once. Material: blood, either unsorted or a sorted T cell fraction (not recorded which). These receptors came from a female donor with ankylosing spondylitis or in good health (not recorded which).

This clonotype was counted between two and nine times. In DNA form, the CDR3 reads TGTGCCTGGACTAGCGGGGGGGCCTACAATGAGCAGTTCTTC. Translation: CAWTSGGAYNEQFF. The V call is TRBV30, the J call TRBJ2-1; 12 nucleotides align to TRBD2. V was clipped by 4 bases and J by 2 bases; unmatched bases: 0. This CDR3 is 14 amino acids long. CDR1 and CDR2 from the germline V gene are GTSNPN and SVGIG (reference sequence). Complete variable domain (other parts from reference TRBV30 and TRBJ2-1): SQTIHQWPATLVQPVGSPLSLECTVEGTSNPNLYWYRQAAGRGLQLLFYSVGIGQISSEVPQNLSASRPQDRQFILSSKKLLLSDSGFYLCAWTSGGAYNEQFFGPGTRLTVL.

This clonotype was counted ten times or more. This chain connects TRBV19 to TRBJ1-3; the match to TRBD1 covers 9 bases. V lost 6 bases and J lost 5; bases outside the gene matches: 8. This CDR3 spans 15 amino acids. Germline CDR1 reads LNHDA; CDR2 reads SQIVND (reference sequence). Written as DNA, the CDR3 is TGTGCCAGTAGGGGGGACAGGGCTCCTCGAAACACCATATATTTT. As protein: CASRGDRAPRNTIYF. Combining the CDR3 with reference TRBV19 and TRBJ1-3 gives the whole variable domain DGGITQSPKYLFRKEGQNVTLSCEQNLNHDAMYWYRQDPGQGLRLIYYSQIVNDFQKGDIAEGYSVSREKKESFPLTVTSAQKNPTAFYLCASRGDRAPRNTIYFGEGSWLTVV.

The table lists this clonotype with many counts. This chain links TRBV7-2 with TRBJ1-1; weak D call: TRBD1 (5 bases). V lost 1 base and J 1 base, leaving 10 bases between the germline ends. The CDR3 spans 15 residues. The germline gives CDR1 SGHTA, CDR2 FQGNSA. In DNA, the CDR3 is TGTGCCAGCAGCTTAGAGCCGAGGGGGAACACTGAAGCTTTCTTT. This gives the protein CASSLEPRGNTEAFF.

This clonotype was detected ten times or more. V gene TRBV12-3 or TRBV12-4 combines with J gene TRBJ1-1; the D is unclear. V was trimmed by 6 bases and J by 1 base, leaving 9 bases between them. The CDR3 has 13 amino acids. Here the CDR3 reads CASSLNTNTEAFF. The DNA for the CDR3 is TGTGCCAGCAGCCTCAATACGAACACTGAAGCTTTCTTT.

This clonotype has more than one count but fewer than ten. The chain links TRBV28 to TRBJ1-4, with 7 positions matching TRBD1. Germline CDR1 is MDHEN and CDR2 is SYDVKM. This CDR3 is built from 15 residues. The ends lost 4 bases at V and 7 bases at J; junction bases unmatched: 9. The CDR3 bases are TGTGCCAGCAGTTCCCGGAACAGGGGCGGTGAAAAACTGTTTTTT. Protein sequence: CASSSRNRGGEKLFF.

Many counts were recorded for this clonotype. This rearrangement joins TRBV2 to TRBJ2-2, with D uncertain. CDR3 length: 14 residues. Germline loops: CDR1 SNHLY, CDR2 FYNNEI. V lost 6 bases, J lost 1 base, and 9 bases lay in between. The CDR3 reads CASRDQMNTGELFF. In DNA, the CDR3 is TGTGCCAGCAGGGACCAAATGAACACCGGGGAGCTGTTTTTT.

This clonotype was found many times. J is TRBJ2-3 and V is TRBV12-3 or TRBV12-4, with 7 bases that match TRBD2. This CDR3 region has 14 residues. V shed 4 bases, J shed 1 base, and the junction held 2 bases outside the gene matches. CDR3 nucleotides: TGTGCCAGCAGTTCAGCGGGACGCACAGATACGCAGTATTTT. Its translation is CASSSAGRTDTQYF.

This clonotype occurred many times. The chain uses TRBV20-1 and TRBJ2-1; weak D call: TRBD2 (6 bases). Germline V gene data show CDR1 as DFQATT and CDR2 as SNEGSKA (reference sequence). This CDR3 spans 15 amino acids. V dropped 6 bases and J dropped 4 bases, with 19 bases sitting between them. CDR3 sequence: CSAPGGGGIYNEQFF. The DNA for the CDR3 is TGCAGTGCCCCTGGGGGTGGCGGGATATACAATGAGCAGTTCTTC.

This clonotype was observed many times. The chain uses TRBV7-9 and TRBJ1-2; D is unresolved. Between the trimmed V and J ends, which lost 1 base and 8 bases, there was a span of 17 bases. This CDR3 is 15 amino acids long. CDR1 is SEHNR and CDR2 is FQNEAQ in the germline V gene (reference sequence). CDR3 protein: CASSLGQPQIGGYTF. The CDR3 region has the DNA TGTGCCAGCAGCTTAGGGCAGCCCCAGATAGGAGGCTACACCTTC.

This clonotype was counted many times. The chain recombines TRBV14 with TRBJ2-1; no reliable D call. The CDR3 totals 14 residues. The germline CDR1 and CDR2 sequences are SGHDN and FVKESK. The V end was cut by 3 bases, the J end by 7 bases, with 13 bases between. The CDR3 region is CASSQTLSVNEQFF. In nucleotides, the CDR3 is TGTGCCAGCAGCCAGACACTCAGCGTTAATGAGCAGTTCTTC.

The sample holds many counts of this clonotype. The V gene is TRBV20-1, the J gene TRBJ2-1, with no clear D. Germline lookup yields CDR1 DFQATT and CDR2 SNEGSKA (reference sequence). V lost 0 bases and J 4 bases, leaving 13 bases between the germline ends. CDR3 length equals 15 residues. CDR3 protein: CSARDRPGSYNEQFF. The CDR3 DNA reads TGCAGTGCTAGAGACCGCCCTGGCTCTTACAATGAGCAGTTCTTC.

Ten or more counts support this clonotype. CDR3 residues: CATGGLQETQYF. DNA for the CDR3: TGTGCCACCGGGGGTCTCCAAGAGACCCAGTACTTC. V and J are TRBV12-3 or TRBV12-4 and TRBJ2-5; D is possibly TRBD2 (6 bases). The CDR3 contains 12 residues. Trimming removed 10 bases from V and 1 base from J, with 10 bases in between.

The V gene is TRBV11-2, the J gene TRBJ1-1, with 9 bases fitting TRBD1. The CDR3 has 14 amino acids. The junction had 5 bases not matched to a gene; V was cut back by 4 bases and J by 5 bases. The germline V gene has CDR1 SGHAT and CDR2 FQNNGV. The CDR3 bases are TGTGCCAGCAGCTCAGGGACAGGGACGACTGAAGCTTTCTTT. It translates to CASSSGTGTTEAFF.

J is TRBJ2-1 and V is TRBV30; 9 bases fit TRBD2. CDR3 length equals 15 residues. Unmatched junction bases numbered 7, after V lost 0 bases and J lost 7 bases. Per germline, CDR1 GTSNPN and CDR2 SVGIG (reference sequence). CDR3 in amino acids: CAWSVQSSGRNEQFF. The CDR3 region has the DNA TGTGCCTGGAGTGTCCAAAGTAGCGGGAGAAATGAGCAGTTCTTC.

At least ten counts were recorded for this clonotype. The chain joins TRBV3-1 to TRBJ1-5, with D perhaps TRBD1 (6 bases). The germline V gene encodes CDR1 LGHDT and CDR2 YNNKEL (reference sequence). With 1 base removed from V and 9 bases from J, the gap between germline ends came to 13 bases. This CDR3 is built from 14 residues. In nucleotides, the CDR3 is TGTGCCAGCAGCCAAGCAGGGGCTCTCACGCCCCAGCATTTT. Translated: CASSQAGALTPQHF.

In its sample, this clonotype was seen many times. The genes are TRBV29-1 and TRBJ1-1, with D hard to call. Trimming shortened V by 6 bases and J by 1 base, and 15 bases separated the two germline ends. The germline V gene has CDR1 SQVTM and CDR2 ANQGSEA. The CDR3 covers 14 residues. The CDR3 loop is CSVLVAYQNTEAFF. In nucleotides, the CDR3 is TGCAGCGTCTTGGTAGCCTACCAGAACACTGAAGCTTTCTTT.

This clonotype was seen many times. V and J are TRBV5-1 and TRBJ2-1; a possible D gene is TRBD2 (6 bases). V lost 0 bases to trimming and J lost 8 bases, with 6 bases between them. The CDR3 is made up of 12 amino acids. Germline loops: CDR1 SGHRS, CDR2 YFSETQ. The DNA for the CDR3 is TGCGCCAGCAGCTTGGGGGAGGATGAGCAGTTCTTC. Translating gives CASSLGEDEQFF.

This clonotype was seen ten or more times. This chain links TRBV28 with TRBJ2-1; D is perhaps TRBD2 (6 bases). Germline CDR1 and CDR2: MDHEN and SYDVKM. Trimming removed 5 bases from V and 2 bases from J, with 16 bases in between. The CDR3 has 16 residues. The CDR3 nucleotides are TGTGCCAGCAGTCTGGGAGCCAGCGGGCCCTACAATGAGCAGTTCTTC. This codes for CASSLGASGPYNEQFF.

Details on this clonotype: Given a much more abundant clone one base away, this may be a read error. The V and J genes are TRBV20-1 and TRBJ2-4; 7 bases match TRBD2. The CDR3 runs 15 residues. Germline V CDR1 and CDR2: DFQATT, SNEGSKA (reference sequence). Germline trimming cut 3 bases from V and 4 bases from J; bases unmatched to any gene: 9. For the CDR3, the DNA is TGCAGTGCTAGCGGACTAGTGGGCTTAAAAAACATTCAGTACTTC. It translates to CSASGLVGLKNIQYF.